What follows are 21 T cell receptor beta chains derived from one specimen sequenced in a study of immune evolution from preneoplasia to lung adenocarcinoma. The method was immunoSEQ multiplex PCR; TCRdb's version includes in-frame clones alone and lacks a portion of them. The sample shows some 9,200 clones, approximately 85% of them seen only once. Input material: FFPE minimally invasive lung adenocarcinoma tissue. These receptors all come from a person aged 70 to 85 with lung adenocarcinoma.

This clone was recorded only once. The chain has TRBV9 and TRBJ2-5, with TRBD1 matching 7 bases. Germline CDR1 and CDR2: SGDLS and YYNGEE. The CDR3 loop spans 15 amino acids. J gave up 2 bases and V 4 bases, and 8 bases lay outside the gene matches. The CDR3 DNA reads as TGTGCCAGCAGCCGGGGCTGGGGACAGCAAGAGACCCAGTACTTC. Translated: CASSRGWGQQETQYF.

The chain combines TRBV4-1 with TRBJ1-1; 7 bases are a match to TRBD1. This CDR3 region has 16 residues. Trimming cost V 2 bases and J 0 bases; bases outside gene matches: 6. Germline CDR1 and CDR2: MGHRA and YSYEKL. This CDR3 reads CASSQTRGYVNTEAFF. CDR3 nucleotides: TGCGCCAGCAGCCAAACCAGGGGGTACGTGAACACTGAAGCTTTCTTT.

The chain's CDR3 is CASQSPGADGYTF. The CDR3 bases are TGTGCCAGTCAAAGTCCGGGGGCGGATGGCTACACCTTC. This sequence joins TRBV9 and TRBJ1-2, with D tentatively TRBD1 (6 bases). This CDR3 region has 13 residues. V was shortened by 8 bases and J by 6 bases, with 17 bases between the two germline ends. CDR1 and CDR2 from the germline V gene are SGDLS and YYNGEE.

This clone appeared once. The rearrangement links TRBV2 to TRBJ2-1; no clear D gene. The V gene lost 2 bases and the J gene lost 7 bases, with 6 bases spanning the gap. CDR1 and CDR2 (germline): SNHLY, FYNNEI. CDR3 size: 12 residues. CDR3 coding DNA: TGTGCCAGCAGTGAACGGCAGAATGAGCAGTTCTTC. Amino acid sequence: CASSERQNEQFF.

In this sample, this clone turned up once. The rearrangement uses TRBV7-9 and TRBJ1-1, with D tentatively TRBD1 (5 bases). The germline gives CDR1 SEHNR, CDR2 FQNEAQ (reference sequence). CDR3 length equals 14 residues. V gave up 5 bases and J gave up 1 base, with 11 bases separating them. The DNA of the CDR3 is TGTGCCAGCAGCCCAAACACAGGGAACACTGAAGCTTTCTTT. It encodes CASSPNTGNTEAFF.

A few counts support this clone. This rearrangement joins TRBV28 to TRBJ2-1, with D maybe TRBD2 (5 bases). V lost 3 bases and J 10 bases, leaving 10 bases between the germline ends. The CDR3 totals 12 residues. From germline, CDR1 is MDHEN and CDR2 SYDVKM. In nucleotides, the CDR3 is TGTGCCAGCAGTTTGTTGGGAGACGAGCAGTTCTTC. Its protein is CASSLLGDEQFF. Supplemented by reference TRBV28 and TRBJ2-1, the full variable domain reads DVKVTQSSRYLVKRTGEKVFLECVQDMDHENMFWYRQDPGLGLRLIYFSYDVKMKEKGDIPEGYSVSREKKERFSLILESASTNQTSMYLCASSLLGDEQFFGPGTRLTVL.

Here the CDR3 reads CSVEKPNGGYTF. CDR3 coding DNA: TGCAGCGTTGAAAAACCCAACGGTGGCTACACCTTC. The chain employs TRBV29-1 and TRBJ1-2, with no clear D. CDR1 and CDR2 (germline): SQVTM, ANQGSEA. V dropped 2 bases and J dropped 7 bases, with 11 bases sitting between them. The CDR3 has 12 amino acids. The whole variable domain, remainder taken from reference TRBV29-1 and TRBJ1-2, is SAVISQKPSRDICQRGTSLTIQCQVDSQVTMMFWYRQQPGQSLTLIATANQGSEATYESGFVIDKFPISRPNLTFSTLTVSNMSPEDSSIYLCSVEKPNGGYTFGSGTRLTVV.

V is TRBV9 and J is TRBJ2-7, with TRBD2 matching 7 bases. The CDR3 is 13 amino acids. Germline-derived CDR1 and CDR2 are SGDLS and YYNGEE. With 7 bases clipped from V and 4 bases from J, the junction kept 8 bases outside the gene matches. CDR3 protein: CASGRAAAYEQYF. The CDR3 DNA sequence: TGTGCCAGCGGGAGGGCCGCGGCTTACGAGCAGTACTTC.

The V gene is TRBV11-2, the J gene TRBJ2-5; D ambiguous. The CDR3 consists of 12 residues. Trimming took off 2 bases at V and 5 bases at J, with 6 bases between the two ends. Germline lookup yields CDR1 SGHAT and CDR2 FQNNGV. The CDR3 region is CASSLSAETQYF. DNA for the CDR3: TGTGCCAGCAGCTTAAGTGCGGAGACCCAGTACTTC.

This chain joins TRBV7-9 and TRBJ2-1; D ambiguous. Germline CDR1 SEHNR, CDR2 FQNEAQ (reference sequence). V was clipped by 4 bases and J by 8 bases, with 15 bases between them. The CDR3 has 14 residues. CDR3 coding DNA: TGTGCCAGCAGCTCCCTTGGGCAGTCGCATGAGCAGTTCTTC. Amino acids: CASSSLGQSHEQFF.

This rearrangement joins TRBV5-6 to TRBJ1-4; D is unresolved. Germline V gene sequence: CDR1 SGHDT, CDR2 YYEEEE. V was clipped by 1 base and J by 8 bases, with 9 bases between them. The CDR3 is made up of 13 amino acids. The CDR3 DNA sequence: TGTGCCAGCAGCTTGAGGGAGGCGGAAAAACTGTTTTTT. This gives the protein CASSLREAEKLFF.

This chain joins TRBV5-1 and TRBJ2-5; D might be TRBD1 (6 bases). CDR1 and CDR2 from the germline V gene are SGHRS and YFSETQ. The CDR3 loop spans 14 amino acids. V gave up 4 bases and J gave up 2 bases, with 12 bases separating them. CDR3 DNA: TGCGCCAGCAGCCCCTCGGACAGTCAAGAGACCCAGTACTTC. Protein product: CASSPSDSQETQYF.

The V and J genes are TRBV5-1 and TRBJ2-7; 9 bases match TRBD2. J gave up 6 bases and V 3 bases, and 4 bases lay outside the gene matches. The CDR3 is 13 residues long. Germline CDR1 SGHRS, CDR2 YFSETQ. Here the CDR3 reads CASSCGGACEQYF. The DNA for the CDR3 is TGCGCCAGCAGCTGCGGGGGGGCATGCGAGCAGTACTTC.

In this sample, this clone turned up a few times. The chain couples TRBV4-1 to TRBJ1-5; D gene unclear. CDR3 size: 14 residues. With 5 bases removed from V and 3 bases from J, the gap between germline ends came to 11 bases. Germline V lookup: CDR1 MGHRA, CDR2 YSYEKL. In DNA, the CDR3 is TGCGCCAGCAGCTATAGTACATCCAATCAGCCCCAGCATTTT. Its protein is CASSYSTSNQPQHF.

This rearrangement joins TRBV28 to TRBJ2-4; 9 bases are shared with TRBD1. CDR1 is MDHEN, CDR2 SYDVKM, per germline. V lost 7 bases, J lost 9 bases, and 10 bases stayed unmatched. The CDR3 length is 14 residues. As DNA, the CDR3 is TGTGCCAGCACACCCGGGACAGGGTTGGGCATTCAGTACTTC. It codes for CASTPGTGLGIQYF. The whole variable domain, remainder taken from reference TRBV28 and TRBJ2-4, is DVKVTQSSRYLVKRTGEKVFLECVQDMDHENMFWYRQDPGLGLRLIYFSYDVKMKEKGDIPEGYSVSREKKERFSLILESASTNQTSMYLCASTPGTGLGIQYFGAGTRLSVL.

This chain links TRBV27 with TRBJ2-1; 7 positions agree with TRBD1. CDR1 is MNHEY, CDR2 SMNVEV, per germline (reference sequence). Trimming at V came to 2 bases and at J to 4 bases, leaving 2 bases not matched to a gene. The CDR3 covers 14 residues. This chain's CDR3 is CASSLDRAYNEQFF. In DNA form, the CDR3 reads TGTGCCAGCAGTTTAGACAGGGCATACAATGAGCAGTTCTTC.

The rearrangement uses TRBV5-6 and TRBJ1-5; D might be TRBD1 (5 bases). The CDR3 consists of 15 residues. Trimming cost V 1 base and J 4 bases, with 12 bases left between them. The germline CDR1 and CDR2 sequences are SGHDT and YYEEEE. The CDR3 is CASSLWGVRNQPQHF. The CDR3 DNA reads TGTGCCAGCAGCTTGTGGGGGGTTAGGAATCAGCCCCAGCATTTT. Together with reference TRBV5-6 and TRBJ1-5, the CDR3 gives the full variable domain: DAGVTQSPTHLIKTRGQQVTLRCSPKSGHDTVSWYQQALGQGPQFIFQYYEEEERQRGNFPDRFSGHQFPNYSSELNVNALLLGDSALYLCASSLWGVRNQPQHFGDGTRLSIL.

The J gene is TRBJ2-3, the V gene TRBV18, with D tentatively TRBD2 (5 bases). Trimming removed 2 bases at V and 9 bases at J, with 12 bases between. The germline CDR1 and CDR2 sequences are KGHSH and LQKENI. The CDR3 is made up of 13 amino acids. The chain's CDR3 is CASSPELGGTQYF. CDR3 sequence (DNA): TGTGCCAGCTCACCAGAGCTGGGCGGGACGCAGTATTTT.

The chain carries TRBV5-4 and TRBJ2-7, with D perhaps matching TRBD2 (5 bases). Per germline, CDR1 SGHNT and CDR2 YYREEE (reference sequence). The V end was cut by 4 bases, the J end by 3 bases, with 20 bases between. This CDR3 comprises 16 residues. CDR3 in DNA: TGTGCCAGCAGCACCGAGGGTGGGCTAGAAAGCTACGAGCAGTACTTC. This sequence encodes CASSTEGGLESYEQYF.

The chain combines TRBV7-9 with TRBJ1-6, with D uncertain. Germline V lookup: CDR1 SEHNR, CDR2 FQNEAQ (reference sequence). This CDR3 comprises 16 residues. V dropped 5 bases and J dropped 4 bases, with 15 bases sitting between them. The CDR3 region is CASSPEGIGYNSPLHF. The CDR3 DNA follows: TGTGCCAGCAGCCCCGAGGGAATAGGGTATAATTCACCCCTCCACTTT.

The genes are TRBV30 and TRBJ1-1; no firm D call. In germline, CDR1 is GTSNPN, CDR2 SVGIG (reference sequence). CDR3 length: 14 residues. Trimming shortened V by 0 bases and J by 0 bases, and 8 bases separated the two germline ends. The CDR3 region is CAWSVTPLNTEAFF. The CDR3 nucleotides read TGTGCCTGGAGTGTAACTCCCCTGAACACTGAAGCTTTCTTT.